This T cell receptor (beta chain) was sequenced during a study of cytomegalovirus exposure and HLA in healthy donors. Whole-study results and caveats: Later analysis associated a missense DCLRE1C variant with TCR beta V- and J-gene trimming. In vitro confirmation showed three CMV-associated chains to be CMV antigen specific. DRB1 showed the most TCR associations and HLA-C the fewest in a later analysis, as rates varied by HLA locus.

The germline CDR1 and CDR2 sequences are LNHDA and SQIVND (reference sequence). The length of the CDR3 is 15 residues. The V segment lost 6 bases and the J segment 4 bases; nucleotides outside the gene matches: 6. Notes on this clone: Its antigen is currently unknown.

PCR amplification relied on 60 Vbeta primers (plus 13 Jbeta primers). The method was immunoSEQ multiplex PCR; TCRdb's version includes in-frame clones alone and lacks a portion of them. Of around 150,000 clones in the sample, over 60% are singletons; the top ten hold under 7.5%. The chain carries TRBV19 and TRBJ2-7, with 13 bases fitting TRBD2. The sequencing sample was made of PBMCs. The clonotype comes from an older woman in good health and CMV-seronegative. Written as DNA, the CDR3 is TGTGCCAGTAGCGGACTAGCGGGAGTCGGATACGAGCAGTACTTC. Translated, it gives CASSGLAGVGYEQYF.